The clone carrying this T cell receptor (beta chain) was counted only a few times. Its target is unknown. Sorted naive CD8 T cells were those defined as CD8+CD4-CCR7+CD45RA+. TCRdb itself ran the PCR reads through MiXCR, one entry per CDR3 protein. This sample has approximately 500,000 distinct CDR3 sequences; about 25% occur once, and the top ten carry 0.7% to 0.9%. These data originate in a study of molecular identifiers for immune sequencing clone quantification. The overall study: Replicate RNA from around 20,000 or 100,000 naive CD8 T cells formed five aliquots; four were sequenced.

Study results and limitations: Clones carrying above 20 RNA copies accounted for over 97% of effector molecules, under 1% in naive cells. A shared barcode on identical TCR molecules could lead to underestimated sizes for highly expanded clones.

Germline V gives CDR1 MNHNY, CDR2 SVGAGI (reference sequence). Between the trimmed V and J ends, which lost 4 bases and 5 bases, there was a span of 14 bases. CDR3 length: 14 residues. Specimen: naive CD8+ T cells from blood, with Jurkat cell RNA spiked in. Subset specified: FACS-sorted CD8+CD4-CCR7+CD45RA+ naive T cells. This sequence was found in a human donor in good health. Some libraries in this study had Jurkat cell RNA spiked in. This chain uses TRBV6-6 with TRBJ1-1, with D uncertain. The chain's CDR3 is CASSLEAVGTEAFF. CDR3 bases: TGTGCCAGCAGTTTGGAGGCCGTAGGGACTGAAGCTTTCTTT.